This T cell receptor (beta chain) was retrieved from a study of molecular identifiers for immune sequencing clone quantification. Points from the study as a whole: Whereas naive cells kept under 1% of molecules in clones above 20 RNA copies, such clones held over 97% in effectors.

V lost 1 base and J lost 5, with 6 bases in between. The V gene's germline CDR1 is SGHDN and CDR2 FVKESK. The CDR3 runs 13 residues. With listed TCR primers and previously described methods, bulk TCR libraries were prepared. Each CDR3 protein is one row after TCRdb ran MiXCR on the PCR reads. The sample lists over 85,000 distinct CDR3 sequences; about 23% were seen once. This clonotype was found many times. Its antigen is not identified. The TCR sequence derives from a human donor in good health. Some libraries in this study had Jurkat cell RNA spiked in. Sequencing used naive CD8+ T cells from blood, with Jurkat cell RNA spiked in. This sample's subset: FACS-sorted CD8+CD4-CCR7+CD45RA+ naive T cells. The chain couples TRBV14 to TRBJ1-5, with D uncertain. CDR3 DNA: TGTGCCAGCAGCCAAGGGCTGTATCAGCCCCAGCATTTT. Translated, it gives CASSQGLYQPQHF.